A selection of T cell receptor beta chains follows, all from one sample in a study of CD8+ T cells in alopecia areata. Generated by immunoSEQ multiplex PCR, the TCRdb table keeps only in-frame clones and is missing some. Among around 99,000 clones listed, roughly 89% were seen once. This sample comprised CD8+ T cells sorted from blood, obtained at week 24, from a patient treated with tofacitinib. The receptor set was obtained from a human donor with alopecia areata. CDR3s include the opening cysteine and the closing phenylalanine or tryptophan. Fields, in order: D gene, V gene, clone size, J gene, CDR3 DNA, CDR3 protein. The D gene is left open where the match is weak. Clone sizes are given selectively: once, few, many, or a class where the clone is expanded.

>TRBD1|TRBV14|NA|TRBJ1-2
TGTGCCAGCAGCCTTATGACAGGGGGAAACTATGGCTACACCTTC
CASSLMTGGNYGYTF
>NA|TRBV15|NA|TRBJ2-2
TGTGCCACCAGCAGAGATCTCGCGAACACCGGGGAGCTGTTTTTT
CATSRDLANTGELFF
>NA|TRBV2|NA|TRBJ2-1
TGTGCCAGCGAGAGGGGGGAGGGATCCAATGAGCAGTTCTTC
CASERGEGSNEQFF
>TRBD1|TRBV6-6|NA|TRBJ1-4
TGTGCCAGCAGTTACTCGACAGGGGGTGATGAAAAACTGTTTTTT
CASSYSTGGDEKLFF
>NA|TRBV4-1|NA|TRBJ2-3
TGCGCCAGCAGCCAAGACCTGTCGAGCACAGATACGCAGTATTTT
CASSQDLSSTDTQYF
>NA|TRBV16|NA|TRBJ1-1
TGTGCCAGCAGCCAAAGAGTGGGAGGGGGGAACACTGAAGCTTTCTTT
CASSQRVGGGNTEAFF
>NA|TRBV2|NA|TRBJ1-5
TGTGCCAGCAGTGAACAGGGACGAGAGAATCAGCCCCAGCATTTT
CASSEQGRENQPQHF
>NA|TRBV30|NA|TRBJ2-7
TGTGCCTGGAGTGTACTGGGTGGCGAGCAGTACTTC
CAWSVLGGEQYF
>NA|TRBV27|once|TRBJ2-7
TGTGCCAGCAGTTATGGGGGAGGAATCTCCTACGAGCAGTACTTC
CASSYGGGISYEQYF
>TRBD1|TRBV5-1|NA|TRBJ1-1
TGCGCCAGCAGCTTGACAGGGGTCACTGAAGCTTTCTTT
CASSLTGVTEAFF
>NA|TRBV7-9|NA|TRBJ2-1
TGTGCCAGCAGCTTAGCGACCTGGGATGAGCAGTTCTTC
CASSLATWDEQFF
>TRBD2|TRBV6-1|NA|TRBJ2-1
TGTGCCAGCAGTGCCCCCCTACTAGCGGGGGGGGATGAGCAGTTCTTC
CASSAPLLAGGDEQFF
>NA|TRBV29-1|NA|TRBJ2-5
TGCAGCGTTACAGACAGGCACCCCCAAGAGACCCAGTACTTC
CSVTDRHPQETQYF
>NA|TRBV28|NA|TRBJ1-2
TGTGCCAGCAGTTTAGGCCCTAACTATGGCTACACCTTC
CASSLGPNYGYTF
>TRBD2|TRBV5-4|NA|TRBJ2-5
TGTGCCAGCAGCTCGTTTGGGACTAGCGGGGGGGCAGGGGAGACCCAGTACTTC
CASSSFGTSGGAGETQYF
>NA|TRBV7-8|NA|TRBJ2-1
TGTGCCAGCAGCCCCGTTGGGGGCCAGGGTGGTTACAATGAGCAGTTCTTC
CASSPVGGQGGYNEQFF
>NA|TRBV5-6|NA|TRBJ1-2
TGTGCCAGCAGCTTGTCTCTGGACAGAACCTTC
CASSLSLDRTF
>TRBD1|TRBV4-1|NA|TRBJ1-2
TGCGCCAGCAGCCAAGATTTCGATGAATCTACAGGGGGCGCGGACTATGGCTACACCTTC
CASSQDFDESTGGADYGYTF
>TRBD2|TRBV27|NA|TRBJ2-7
TGTGCCAGCAGTCCGACTAGCGGGGGCTACGAGCAGTACTTC
CASSPTSGGYEQYF
>NA|TRBV5-4|NA|TRBJ1-1
TGTGCCAGCAGCTTGGACGGGCCCACTGAAGCTTTCTTT
CASSLDGPTEAFF
>NA|TRBV29-1|few|TRBJ2-4
TGCAGCGTTGAAGATATCGGGGGCGGGAACATTCAGTACTTC
CSVEDIGGGNIQYF
>TRBD2|TRBV4-3|NA|TRBJ2-1
TGCGCCAGCAGCCAAGATCTAGCGGGGGAAACCAATGAGCAGTTCTTC
CASSQDLAGETNEQFF
>NA|TRBV5-4|few|TRBJ2-1
TGTGCCAGCAGCTCGGGACTGAACAATGAGCAGTTCTTC
CASSSGLNNEQFF
>NA|TRBV27|few|TRBJ2-7
TGTGCCAGCAGTCCCTCCGGACGACTTTACGAGCAGTACTTC
CASSPSGRLYEQYF
>NA|TRBV19|NA|TRBJ2-5
TGTGCCAGTAGCTCCGGGAATCACTGGCGGTTACAAGAGACCCAGTACTTC
CASSSGNHWRLQETQYF
>NA|TRBV7-9|NA|TRBJ2-2
TGTGCCAGCAGCTTCGGCAGAGACACCGGGGAGCTGTTTTTT
CASSFGRDTGELFF
>NA|TRBV12-1|NA|TRBJ1-5
TGTGCCAGCGGTTTGTTCGGGGTTTGGAATCAGCCCCAGCATTTT
CASGLFGVWNQPQHF